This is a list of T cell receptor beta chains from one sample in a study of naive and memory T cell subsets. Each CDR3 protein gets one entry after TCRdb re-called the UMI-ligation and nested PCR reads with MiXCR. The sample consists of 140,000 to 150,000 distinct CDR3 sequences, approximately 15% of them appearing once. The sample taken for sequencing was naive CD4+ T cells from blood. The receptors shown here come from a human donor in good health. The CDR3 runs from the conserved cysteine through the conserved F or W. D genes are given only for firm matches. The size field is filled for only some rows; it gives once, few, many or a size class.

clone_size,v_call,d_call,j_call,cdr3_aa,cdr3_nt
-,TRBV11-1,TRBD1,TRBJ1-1,CASSAAGTVNTEAFF,TGTGCCAGCAGCGCGGCCGGGACAGTGAACACTGAAGCTTTCTTT
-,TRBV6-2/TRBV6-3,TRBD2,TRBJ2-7,CASSSGRLAGRLDEQYF,TGTGCCAGCAGTTCCGGCCGACTAGCGGGACGACTGGACGAGCAGTACTTC
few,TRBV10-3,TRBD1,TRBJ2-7,CAISGASSDRATTYEQYF,TGTGCCATCAGTGGAGCATCGAGCGACAGGGCCACTACCTACGAGCAGTACTTC
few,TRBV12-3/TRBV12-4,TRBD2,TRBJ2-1,CASSLLLASDRDEQFF,TGTGCCAGCAGTTTACTACTAGCGTCAGATAGGGATGAGCAGTTCTTC
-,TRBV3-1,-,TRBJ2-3,CASSQIKTDTQYF,TGTGCCAGCAGCCAAATCAAGACAGATACGCAGTATTTT
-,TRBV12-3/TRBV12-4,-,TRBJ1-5,CASSPRWGGGNQPQHF,TGTGCCAGCAGTCCCCGTTGGGGGGGAGGCAATCAGCCCCAGCATTTT
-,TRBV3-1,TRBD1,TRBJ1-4,CASSQGYLGTGIEKLFF,TGTGCCAGCAGCCAAGGGTACCTCGGGACAGGGATTGAAAAACTGTTTTTT
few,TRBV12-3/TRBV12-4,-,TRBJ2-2,CASSKNTGELFF,TGTGCCAGCAGTAAGAACACCGGGGAGCTGTTTTTT
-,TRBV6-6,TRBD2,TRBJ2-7,CASSYSGTSSYEQYF,TGTGCCAGCAGTTACTCGGGGACTAGCTCCTACGAGCAGTACTTC
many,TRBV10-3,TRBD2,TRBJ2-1,CAIRGSGRAYNEQFF,TGTGCCATCAGGGGAAGCGGGAGGGCCTACAATGAGCAGTTCTTC
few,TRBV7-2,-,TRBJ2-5,CASSLAVGTQYF,TGTGCCAGCAGCTTAGCTGTAGGGACCCAGTACTTC
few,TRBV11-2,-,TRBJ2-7,CASSLGAGSSYEQYF,TGTGCCAGCAGCTTAGGAGCCGGGAGCTCCTACGAGCAGTACTTC
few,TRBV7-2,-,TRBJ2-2,CASSLVTFRGNTGELFF,TGTGCCAGCAGCTTAGTTACCTTTCGGGGAAACACCGGGGAGCTGTTTTTT
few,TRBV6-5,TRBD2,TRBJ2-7,CASRAGDFSYEQYF,TGTGCCAGCAGGGCGGGAGATTTCTCCTACGAGCAGTACTTC
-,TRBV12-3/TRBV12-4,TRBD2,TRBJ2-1,CASSLSGRFNEQFF,TGTGCCAGCAGTCTCAGCGGGAGATTCAATGAGCAGTTCTTC
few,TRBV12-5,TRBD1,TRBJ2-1,CASGLLRTGGEQFF,TGTGCTAGTGGTTTGCTTCGGACAGGCGGTGAGCAGTTCTTC
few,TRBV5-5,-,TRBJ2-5,CASSLFTGSQSTQYF,TGTGCCAGCAGCTTGTTCACAGGGTCACAAAGCACCCAGTACTTC
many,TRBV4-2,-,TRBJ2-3,CASSQGPDTDTQYF,TGTGCCAGCAGCCAGGGACCCGACACAGATACGCAGTATTTT
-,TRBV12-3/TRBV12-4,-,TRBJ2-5,CASRGQETQYF,TGTGCCAGCAGAGGCCAAGAGACCCAGTACTTC
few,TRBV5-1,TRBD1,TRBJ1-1,CASSARQGATTEAFF,TGCGCCAGCAGCGCCCGACAGGGGGCGACCACTGAAGCTTTCTTT
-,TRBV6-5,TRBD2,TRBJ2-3,CASSRTSGRREDTQYF,TGTGCCAGCAGTAGGACTAGCGGGAGGCGGGAAGATACGCAGTATTTT
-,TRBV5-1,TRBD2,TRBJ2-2,CASSRLAGANTGELFF,TGCGCCAGCAGCCGTCTAGCGGGGGCGAACACCGGGGAGCTGTTTTTT
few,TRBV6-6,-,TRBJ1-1,CASSYSKGNTEAFF,TGTGCCAGCAGTTACTCGAAGGGGAACACTGAAGCTTTCTTT
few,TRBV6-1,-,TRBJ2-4,CASTPSGQVNYF,TGTGCCAGCACCCCAAGCGGGCAGGTGAACTACTTC
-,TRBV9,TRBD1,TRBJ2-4,CASSPSGQGWDIQYF,TGTGCCAGCAGCCCTTCAGGACAGGGATGGGACATTCAGTACTTC
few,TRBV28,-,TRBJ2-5,CASREVETQYF,TGTGCCAGCAGAGAGGTGGAGACCCAGTACTTC
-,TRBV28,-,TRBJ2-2,CASSQPRRDNRDTGELFF,TGTGCCAGCAGCCAACCTCGAAGGGACAATCGAGACACCGGGGAGCTGTTTTTT
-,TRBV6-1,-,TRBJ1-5,CASSELSSNQPQHF,TGTGCCAGCAGTGAATTAAGCAGCAATCAGCCCCAGCATTTT
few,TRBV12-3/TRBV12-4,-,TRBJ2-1,CASSLRLSSVEQFF,TGTGCCAGCAGTTTAAGACTGTCGAGCGTTGAGCAGTTCTTC
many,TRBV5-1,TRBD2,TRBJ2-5,CASRRGTSGQETQYF,TGCGCCAGCAGGCGCGGGACTAGCGGCCAAGAGACCCAGTACTTC
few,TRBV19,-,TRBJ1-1,CASRTANTEAFF,TGTGCCAGTCGTACGGCGAACACTGAAGCTTTCTTT
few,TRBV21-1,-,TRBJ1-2,CASAPDPDRDYGYTF,TGTGCCAGCGCTCCCGACCCGGACAGGGACTATGGCTACACCTTC
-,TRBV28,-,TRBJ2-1,CVSSNSRGEPYNEQFF,TGTGTCAGCAGCAACTCGAGGGGAGAGCCCTACAATGAGCAGTTCTTC
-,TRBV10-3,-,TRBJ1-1,CATLRSVNTEAFF,TGTGCCACACTTCGTTCGGTTAACACTGAAGCTTTCTTT
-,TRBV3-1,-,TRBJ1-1,CASSQSQTEAFF,TGTGCCAGCAGCCAATCACAAACTGAAGCTTTCTTT
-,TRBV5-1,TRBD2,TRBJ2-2,CASSPSGGNTGELFF,TGCGCCAGCAGTCCTAGCGGGGGGAACACCGGGGAGCTGTTTTTT
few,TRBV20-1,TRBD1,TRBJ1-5,CSVQGQTNSNQPQHF,TGCAGTGTTCAGGGACAGACAAATAGCAATCAGCCCCAGCATTTT
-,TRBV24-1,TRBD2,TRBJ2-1,CATSDFTSGSHNEQFF,TGTGCCACCAGTGATTTTACTAGCGGGAGCCACAATGAGCAGTTCTTC
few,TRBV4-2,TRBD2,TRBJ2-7,CASSQGWEMGAGSYEQYF,TGTGCCAGCAGCCAAGGGTGGGAGATGGGAGCGGGATCCTACGAGCAGTACTTC
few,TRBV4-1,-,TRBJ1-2,CASSQAISGDYGYTF,TGCGCCAGCAGCCAAGCTATTTCGGGGGATTACGGCTACACCTTC
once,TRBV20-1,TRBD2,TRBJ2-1,CSAGSGTSGSNEQFF,TGCAGTGCCGGTTCCGGGACTAGCGGGAGCAATGAGCAGTTCTTC
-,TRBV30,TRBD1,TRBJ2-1,CAWRPLVGTGPNYNEQFF,TGTGCCTGGAGACCCCTGGTCGGGACAGGGCCCAACTACAATGAGCAGTTCTTC
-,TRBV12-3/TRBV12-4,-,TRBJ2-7,CASSRGGGGQYF,TGTGCCAGCAGCCGCGGGGGCGGCGGGCAGTACTTC
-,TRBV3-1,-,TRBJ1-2,CASSQASQDPTDYGYTF,TGTGCCAGCAGCCAAGCTTCACAGGACCCGACTGACTATGGCTACACCTTC
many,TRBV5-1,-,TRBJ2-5,CASSLRQETQYF,TGCGCCAGCAGCTTACGCCAAGAGACCCAGTACTTC
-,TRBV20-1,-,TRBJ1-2,CSSGQNYGYTF,TGCAGTTCCGGACAGAACTATGGCTACACCTTC
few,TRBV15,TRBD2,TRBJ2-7,CATSRGTSGYSSYEQYF,TGTGCCACCAGCAGAGGGACTAGCGGGTATAGCTCCTACGAGCAGTACTTC
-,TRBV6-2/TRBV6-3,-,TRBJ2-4,CASSYGTGTAKNIQYF,TGTGCCAGCAGTTACGGGACGGGAACAGCCAAAAACATTCAGTACTTC
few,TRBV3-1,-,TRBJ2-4,CASSHRDTIKNIQYF,TGTGCCAGCAGCCACCGGGACACAATTAAAAACATTCAGTACTTC
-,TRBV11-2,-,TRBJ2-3,CASSWGDTQYF,TGTGCCAGCAGCTGGGGGGATACGCAGTATTTT
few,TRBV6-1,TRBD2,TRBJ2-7,CASSESASGSYEQYF,TGTGCCAGCAGTGAAAGTGCTAGCGGGAGTTACGAGCAGTACTTC
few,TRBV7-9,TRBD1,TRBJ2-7,CASSVTGGSGDEQYF,TGTGCCAGCAGCGTAACAGGGGGCTCCGGAGACGAGCAGTACTTC
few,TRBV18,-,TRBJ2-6,CASSPVVFSGANVLTF,TGTGCCAGCTCACCCGTGGTTTTCTCTGGGGCCAACGTCCTGACTTTC
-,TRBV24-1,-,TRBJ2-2,CATSDVYGELFF,TGTGCCACCAGTGATGTATACGGGGAGCTGTTTTTT
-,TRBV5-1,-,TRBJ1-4,CASSLGAVNEKLFF,TGCGCCAGCAGCTTGGGTGCGGTGAATGAAAAACTGTTTTTT
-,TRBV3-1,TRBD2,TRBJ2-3,CASSTSGRVSDTQYF,TGTGCGAGCTCTACTAGCGGGAGGGTTTCGGATACGCAGTATTTT
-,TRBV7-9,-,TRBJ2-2,CAPTQGPWNTGELFF,TGTGCCCCTACGCAAGGCCCTTGGAACACCGGGGAGCTGTTTTTT
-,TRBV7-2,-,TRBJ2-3,CASSFGGGSTDTQYF,TGTGCCAGCAGCTTCGGGGGCGGGAGCACAGATACGCAGTATTTT
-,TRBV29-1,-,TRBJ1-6,CSVRLRGNNSPLHF,TGCAGCGTTCGTCTCAGGGGCAATAATTCACCCCTCCACTTT